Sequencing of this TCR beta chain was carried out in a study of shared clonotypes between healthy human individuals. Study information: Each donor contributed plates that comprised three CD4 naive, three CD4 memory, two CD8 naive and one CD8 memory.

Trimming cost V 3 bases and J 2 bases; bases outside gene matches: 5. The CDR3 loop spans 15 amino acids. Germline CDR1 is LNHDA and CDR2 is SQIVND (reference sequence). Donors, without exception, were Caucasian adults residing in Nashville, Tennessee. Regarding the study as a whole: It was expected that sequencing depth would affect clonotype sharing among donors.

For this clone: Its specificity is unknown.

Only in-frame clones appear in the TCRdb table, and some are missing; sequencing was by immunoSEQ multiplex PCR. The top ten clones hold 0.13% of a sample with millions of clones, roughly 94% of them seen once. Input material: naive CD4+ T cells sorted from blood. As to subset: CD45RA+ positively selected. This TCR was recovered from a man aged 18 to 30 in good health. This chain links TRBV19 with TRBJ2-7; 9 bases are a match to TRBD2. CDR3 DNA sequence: TGTGCCAGTAGTATGGCGACTAGCGGTACCTACGAGCAGTACTTC. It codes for CASSMATSGTYEQYF.